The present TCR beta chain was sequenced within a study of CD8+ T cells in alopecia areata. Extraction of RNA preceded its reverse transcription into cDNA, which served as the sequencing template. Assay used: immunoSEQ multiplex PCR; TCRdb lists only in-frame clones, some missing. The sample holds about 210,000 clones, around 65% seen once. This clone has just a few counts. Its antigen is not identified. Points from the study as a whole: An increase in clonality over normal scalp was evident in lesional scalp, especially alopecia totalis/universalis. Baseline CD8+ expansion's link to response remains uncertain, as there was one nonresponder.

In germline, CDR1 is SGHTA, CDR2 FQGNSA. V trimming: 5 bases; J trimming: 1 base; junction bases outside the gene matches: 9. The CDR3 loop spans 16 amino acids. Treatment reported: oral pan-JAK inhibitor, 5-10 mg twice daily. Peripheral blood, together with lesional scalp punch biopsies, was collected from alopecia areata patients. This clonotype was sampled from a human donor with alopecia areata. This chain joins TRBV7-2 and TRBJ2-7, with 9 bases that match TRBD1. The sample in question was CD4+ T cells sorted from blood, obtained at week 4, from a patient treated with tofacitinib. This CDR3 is CASSPSGQGGSYEQYF. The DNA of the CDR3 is TGTGCCAGCAGCCCCTCGGGACAGGGAGGGTCCTACGAGCAGTACTTC. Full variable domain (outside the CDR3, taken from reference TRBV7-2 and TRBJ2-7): GAGVSQSPSNKVTEKGKDVELRCDPISGHTALYWYRQSLGQGLEFLIYFQGNSAPDKSGLPSDRFSAERTGGSVSTLTIQRTQQEDSAVYLCASSPSGQGGSYEQYFGPGTRLTVT.